This T cell receptor (beta chain) originates from a study of shared clonotypes between healthy human individuals. Study observations and caveats: Having only a few donors restricted how much genetic and exposure-history diversity was captured.

Assay runs were performed at deep level. Original methodology: ImmunoSEQ sequences covered only the junction and lacked quality scores; filtering therefore differed. This table comes from immunoSEQ multiplex PCR, and its TCRdb copy is limited to in-frame clones, with some not included. V, J and clone size are those of that table, while D and trimming were read from the DNA. The sample has around 2.1 million clones, 85% to 95% seen once; the top ten hold approximately 1.7%. Germline assignment: CDR1 MDHEN and CDR2 SYDVKM. CDR3 length: 17 amino acids. With V trimmed by 4 bases and J by 6 bases, 13 bases remained unmatched. Concerning this clone: Its target is unknown.

As defined, naive CD8 cells were CD45RO-negative and positively selected for CCR7, with terminally differentiated effector memory CD45RA+ cells excluded. The donors were adults (healthy and HIV-negative) with no recent acute infections or vaccinations. The TCR was taken from a man between 18 and 29 years old in good health. Some clones in this sample may be carry-over from other donors' samples. The V and J genes are TRBV28 and TRBJ2-3, with 10 bases identical to TRBD2. Sequencing used naive CD8+ T cells from PBMCs. In nucleotides, the CDR3 is TGTGCCAGCAGTTCCCCTGGGCTAGCGGGAGCTAGGGATACGCAGTATTTT. This encodes CASSSPGLAGARDTQYF. The full variable domain, completed using reference TRBV28 and TRBJ2-3, is DVKVTQSSRYLVKRTGEKVFLECVQDMDHENMFWYRQDPGLGLRLIYFSYDVKMKEKGDIPEGYSVSREKKERFSLILESASTNQTSMYLCASSSPGLAGARDTQYFGPGTRLTVL.